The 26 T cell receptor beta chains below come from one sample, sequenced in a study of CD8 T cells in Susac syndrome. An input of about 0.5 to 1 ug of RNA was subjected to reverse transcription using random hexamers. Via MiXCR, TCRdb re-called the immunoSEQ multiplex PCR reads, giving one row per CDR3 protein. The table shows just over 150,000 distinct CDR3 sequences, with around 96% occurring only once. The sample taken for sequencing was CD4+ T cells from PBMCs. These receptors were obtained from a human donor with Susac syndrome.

As DNA, the CDR3 is TGTGCCAGCAGCCCCCTCGCCGGGACAGGGGGTTCACCCCTCCACTTT. Translation gives CASSPLAGTGGSPLHF. The chain links TRBV12-3 or TRBV12-4 to TRBJ1-6, with 11 bases identical to TRBD1. This CDR3 comprises 16 residues. V trimming: 6 bases; J trimming: 9 bases; junction bases outside the gene matches: 10.

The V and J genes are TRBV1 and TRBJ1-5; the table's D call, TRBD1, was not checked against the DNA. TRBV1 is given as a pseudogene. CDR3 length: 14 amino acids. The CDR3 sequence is CTSSLRGGNQPQHF. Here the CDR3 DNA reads TGCACCAGCAGCCTCAGGGGGGGCAATCAGCCCCAGCATTTT.

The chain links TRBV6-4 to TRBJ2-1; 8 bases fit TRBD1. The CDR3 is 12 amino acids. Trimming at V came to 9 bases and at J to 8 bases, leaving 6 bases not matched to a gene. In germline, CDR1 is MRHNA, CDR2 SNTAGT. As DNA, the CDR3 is TGTGCCAGAAGGACAGGGAATTATGAGCAGTTCTTC. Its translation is CARRTGNYEQFF.

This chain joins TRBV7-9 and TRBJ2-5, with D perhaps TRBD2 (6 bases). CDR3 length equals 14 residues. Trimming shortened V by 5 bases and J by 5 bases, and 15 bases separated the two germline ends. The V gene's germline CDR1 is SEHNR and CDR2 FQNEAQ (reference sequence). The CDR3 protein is CASSGYRGRETQYF. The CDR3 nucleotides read TGTGCCAGCAGCGGCTACCGGGGGAGGGAGACCCAGTACTTC.

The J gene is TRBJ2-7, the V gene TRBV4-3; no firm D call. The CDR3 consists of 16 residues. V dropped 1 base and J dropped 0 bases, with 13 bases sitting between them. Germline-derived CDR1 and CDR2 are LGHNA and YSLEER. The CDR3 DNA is TGCGCCAGCAGCCAAGGGTCAGGCCTCTTCTCCTACGAGCAGTACTTC. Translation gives CASSQGSGLFSYEQYF.

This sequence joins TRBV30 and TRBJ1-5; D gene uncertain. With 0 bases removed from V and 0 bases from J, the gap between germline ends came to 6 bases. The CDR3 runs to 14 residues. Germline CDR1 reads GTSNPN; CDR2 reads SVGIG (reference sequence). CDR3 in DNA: TGTGCCTGGAGTGTAAGCGATAGCAATCAGCCCCAGCATTTT. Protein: CAWSVSDSNQPQHF. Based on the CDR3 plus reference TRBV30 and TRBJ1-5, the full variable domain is SQTIHQWPATLVQPVGSPLSLECTVEGTSNPNLYWYRQAAGRGLQLLFYSVGIGQISSEVPQNLSASRPQDRQFILSSKKLLLSDSGFYLCAWSVSDSNQPQHFGDGTRLSIL.

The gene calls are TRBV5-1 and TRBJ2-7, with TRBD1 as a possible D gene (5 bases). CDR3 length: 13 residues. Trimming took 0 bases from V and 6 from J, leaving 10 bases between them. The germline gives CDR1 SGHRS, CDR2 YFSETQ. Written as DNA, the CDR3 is TGCGCCAGCAGCTTGGGCCCAGGGATCGAGCAGTACTTC. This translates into CASSLGPGIEQYF.

CDR3 amino acids: CASRTGTSAQETQYF. DNA for the CDR3: TGTGCCAGCAGGACCGGGACTAGCGCACAAGAGACCCAGTACTTC. V is TRBV2 and J is TRBJ2-5; 10 bases map to TRBD2. Unmatched junction bases numbered 6, after V lost 6 bases and J lost 2 bases. The CDR3 loop spans 15 amino acids. Germline V gene sequence: CDR1 SNHLY, CDR2 FYNNEI.

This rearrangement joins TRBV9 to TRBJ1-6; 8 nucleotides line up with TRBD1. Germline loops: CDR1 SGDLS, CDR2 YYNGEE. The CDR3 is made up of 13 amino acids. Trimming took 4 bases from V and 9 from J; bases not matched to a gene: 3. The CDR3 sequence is CASSPTGGSPLHF. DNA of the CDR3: TGTGCCAGCAGCCCAACAGGGGGTTCACCCCTCCACTTT.

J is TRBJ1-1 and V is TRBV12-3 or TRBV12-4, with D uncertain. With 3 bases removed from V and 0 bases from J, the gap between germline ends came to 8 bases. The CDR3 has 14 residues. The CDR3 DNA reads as TGTGCCAGCAGTTTTGCAGCTATGAACACTGAAGCTTTCTTT. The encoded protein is CASSFAAMNTEAFF.

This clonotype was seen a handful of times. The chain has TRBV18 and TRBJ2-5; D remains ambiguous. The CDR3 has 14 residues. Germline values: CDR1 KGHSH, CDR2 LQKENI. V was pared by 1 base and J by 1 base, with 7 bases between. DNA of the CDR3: TGTGCCAGCTCACCACGGGATCTCCAAGAGACCCAGTACTTC. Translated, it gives CASSPRDLQETQYF. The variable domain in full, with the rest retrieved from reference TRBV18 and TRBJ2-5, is NAGVMQNPRHLVRRRGQEARLRCSPMKGHSHVYWYRQLPEEGLKFMVYLQKENIIDESGMPKERFSAEFPKEGPSILRIQQVVRGDSAAYFCASSPRDLQETQYFGPGTRLLVL.

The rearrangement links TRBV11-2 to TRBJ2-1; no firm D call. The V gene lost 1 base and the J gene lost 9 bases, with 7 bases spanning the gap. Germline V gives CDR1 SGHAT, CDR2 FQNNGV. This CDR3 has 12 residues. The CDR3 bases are TGTGCCAGCAGCTTAGTAGGCATTGAGCAGTTCTTC. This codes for CASSLVGIEQFF.

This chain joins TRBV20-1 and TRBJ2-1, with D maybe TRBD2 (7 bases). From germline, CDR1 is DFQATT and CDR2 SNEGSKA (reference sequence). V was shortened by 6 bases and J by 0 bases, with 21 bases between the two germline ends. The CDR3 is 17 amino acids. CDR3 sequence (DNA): TGCAGTGCCTGGGGGGGGCGCGGGGGCCCCTCCTACAATGAGCAGTTCTTC. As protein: CSAWGGRGGPSYNEQFF.

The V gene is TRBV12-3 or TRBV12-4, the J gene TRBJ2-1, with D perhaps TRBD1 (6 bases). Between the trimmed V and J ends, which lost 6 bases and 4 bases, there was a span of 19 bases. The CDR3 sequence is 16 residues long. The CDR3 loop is CASRATGSLAYNEQFF. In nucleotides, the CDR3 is TGTGCCAGCAGAGCAACAGGGAGTCTGGCTTACAATGAGCAGTTCTTC.

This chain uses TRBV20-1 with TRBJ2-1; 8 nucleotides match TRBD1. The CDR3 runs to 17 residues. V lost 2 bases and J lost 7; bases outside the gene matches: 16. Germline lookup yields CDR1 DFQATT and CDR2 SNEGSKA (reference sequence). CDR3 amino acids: CSARSPAGQGSRNEQFF. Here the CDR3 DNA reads TGCAGTGCTAGATCCCCCGCTGGACAGGGTTCCCGAAATGAGCAGTTCTTC.

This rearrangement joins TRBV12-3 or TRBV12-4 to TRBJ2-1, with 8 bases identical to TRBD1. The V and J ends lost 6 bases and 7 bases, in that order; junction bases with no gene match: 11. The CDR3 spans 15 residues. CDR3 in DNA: TGTGCCAGCAGCCTTACAGGGGGAATAGGGAATGAGCAGTTCTTC. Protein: CASSLTGGIGNEQFF.

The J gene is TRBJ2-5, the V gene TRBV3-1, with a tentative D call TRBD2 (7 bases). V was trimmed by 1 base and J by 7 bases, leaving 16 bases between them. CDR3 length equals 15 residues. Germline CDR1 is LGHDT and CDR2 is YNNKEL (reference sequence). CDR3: CASSQGGLTSPTQYF. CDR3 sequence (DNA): TGTGCCAGCAGCCAAGGGGGGCTGACTAGCCCGACCCAGTACTTC.

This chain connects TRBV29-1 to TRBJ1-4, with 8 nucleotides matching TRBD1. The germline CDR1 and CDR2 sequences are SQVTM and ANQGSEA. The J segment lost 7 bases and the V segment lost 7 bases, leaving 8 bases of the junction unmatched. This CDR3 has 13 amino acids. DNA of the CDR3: TGCAGCGCAACGACAGGGGTCGGTGAAAAACTGTTTTTT. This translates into CSATTGVGEKLFF.

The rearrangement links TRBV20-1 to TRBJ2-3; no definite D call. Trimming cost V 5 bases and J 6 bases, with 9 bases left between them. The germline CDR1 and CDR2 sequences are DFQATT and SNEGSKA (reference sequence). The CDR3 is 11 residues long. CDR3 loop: CSAGKEDTQYF. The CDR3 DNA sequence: TGCAGTGCTGGGAAGGAGGATACGCAGTATTTT.

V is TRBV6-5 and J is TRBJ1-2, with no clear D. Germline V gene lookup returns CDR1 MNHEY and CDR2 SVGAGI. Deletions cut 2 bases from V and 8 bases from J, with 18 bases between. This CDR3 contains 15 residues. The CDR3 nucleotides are TGTGCCAGCAGTTACGCAGACACCGGCCGAAGGGGCTACACCTTC. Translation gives CASSYADTGRRGYTF.

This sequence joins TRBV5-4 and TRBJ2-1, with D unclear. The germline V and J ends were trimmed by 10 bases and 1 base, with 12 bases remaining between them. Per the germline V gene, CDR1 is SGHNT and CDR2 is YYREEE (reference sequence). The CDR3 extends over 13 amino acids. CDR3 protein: CALRRESYNEQFF. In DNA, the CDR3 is TGTGCCCTGCGCAGAGAATCCTACAATGAGCAGTTCTTC.

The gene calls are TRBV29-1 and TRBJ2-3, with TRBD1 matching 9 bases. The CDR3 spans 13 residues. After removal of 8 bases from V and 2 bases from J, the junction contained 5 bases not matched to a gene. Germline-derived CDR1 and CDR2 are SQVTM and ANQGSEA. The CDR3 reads CSFDRGFTDTQYF. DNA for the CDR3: TGCAGCTTCGACAGGGGGTTCACAGATACGCAGTATTTT.

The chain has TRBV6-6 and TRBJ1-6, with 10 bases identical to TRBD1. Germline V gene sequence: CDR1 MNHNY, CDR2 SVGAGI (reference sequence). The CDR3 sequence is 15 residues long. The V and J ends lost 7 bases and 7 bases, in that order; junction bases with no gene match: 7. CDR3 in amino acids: CASIRDRGINSPLHF. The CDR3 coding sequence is TGTGCCAGCATCCGGGACAGGGGTATCAATTCACCCCTCCACTTT.

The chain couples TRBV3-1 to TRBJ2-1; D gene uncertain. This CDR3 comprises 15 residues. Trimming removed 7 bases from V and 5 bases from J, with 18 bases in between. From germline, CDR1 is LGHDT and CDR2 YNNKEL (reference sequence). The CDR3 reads CASTGTERSNNEQFF. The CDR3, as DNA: TGTGCCAGCACGGGTACGGAGCGCTCAAACAATGAGCAGTTCTTC.

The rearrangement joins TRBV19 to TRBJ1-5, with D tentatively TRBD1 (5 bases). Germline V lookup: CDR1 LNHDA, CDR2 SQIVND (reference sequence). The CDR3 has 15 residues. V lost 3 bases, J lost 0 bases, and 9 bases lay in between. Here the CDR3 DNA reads TGTGCCAGTAGTATCGGACAATTTAGCAATCAGCCCCAGCATTTT. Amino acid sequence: CASSIGQFSNQPQHF.

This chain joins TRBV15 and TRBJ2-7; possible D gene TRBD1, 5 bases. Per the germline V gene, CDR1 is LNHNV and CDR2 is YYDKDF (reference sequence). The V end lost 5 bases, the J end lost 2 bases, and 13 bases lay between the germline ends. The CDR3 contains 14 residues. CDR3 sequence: CATSSRQRPYEQYF. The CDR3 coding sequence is TGTGCCACCAGCTCCCGACAGCGACCCTACGAGCAGTACTTC.